This TCR beta chain was obtained from a study of vaccination effects on CD4 cells after COVID-19. The overall study: Post-vaccine samples followed the second dose by a median of 72 days.

It was after around eleven days of culture that CD4+ T cells were isolated. Two doses of BNT162b2 or mRNA-1273 vaccine were administered to participants. This clone turned up a few times. Its antigen remains unidentified. Method: immunoSEQ multiplex PCR; TCRdb's copy keeps in-frame clones and lacks some. The table lists 40,000 to 50,000 clones, around 70% of them singletons. General study findings and limits: Clones from infection and from vaccination both contracted markedly late after vaccination.

V shed 6 bases, J shed 4 bases, and the junction held 3 bases outside the gene matches. The CDR3 totals 13 residues. The germline gives CDR1 MNHEY, CDR2 SVGAGI. This sequence originates from a human donor who received a COVID-19 vaccine. The rearrangement joins TRBV6-5 to TRBJ1-2, with 9 bases that match TRBD1. The specimen comprised CD4+ T cells from PBMCs cultured without peptide, sampled after COVID-19 vaccination. DNA for the CDR3: TGTGCCAGCAGGACAGGGGGTAGCTATGGCTACACCTTC. This sequence encodes CASRTGGSYGYTF.